One and the same sample provided the 23 T cell receptor beta chains below, sequenced in a study of Graves' ophthalmopathy and Graves' hyperthyroidism. Scientists amplified the TCR beta CDR3 regions from RNA transcripts. HTBI-primed RT-PCR formed the first round, and a multiplex PCR formed the second. MiXCR, run by TCRdb on the multiplex PCR reads, gives a single entry per CDR3 protein. This table has around 1.1 million distinct CDR3 sequences, about 40% appearing once. The sample consisted of peripheral blood or thyroid tissue (not recorded which). These receptors all stem from an adult man with Graves' hyperthyroidism.

There are a few counts of this clonotype. The CDR3 region has the DNA TGTGCCAGCAGCTCGACAGTCCCGAGCAATCAGCCCCAGCATTTT. It specifies CASSSTVPSNQPQHF. This chain connects TRBV11-2 to TRBJ1-5; D possibly corresponds to TRBD1 (5 bases). This CDR3 contains 15 residues. CDR1 SGHAT and CDR2 FQNNGV come from the germline V gene. The V gene lost 4 bases and the J gene lost 1 base, with 11 bases spanning the gap.

The J gene is TRBJ2-2, the V gene TRBV13, with D perhaps TRBD1 (5 bases). This CDR3 region has 15 residues. V was cut by 1 base and J by 6 bases, with 12 bases left in between. Germline V gene sequence: CDR1 PRHDT, CDR2 FYEKMQ (reference sequence). The CDR3 region is CASSLALGAAGELFF. The CDR3 nucleotides are TGTGCCAGCAGCTTAGCCCTAGGGGCGGCCGGGGAGCTGTTTTTT.

This clonotype was found many times. The chain carries TRBV12-3 or TRBV12-4 and TRBJ2-5; D remains unclear. Trimming stripped 5 bases from V and 1 base from J, with 11 bases between. The CDR3 sequence is 14 residues long. The CDR3 reads CASSPRLAQETQYF. The CDR3, as DNA: TGTGCCAGCAGTCCACGACTGGCCCAAGAGACCCAGTACTTC.

This clonotype was picked up a small number of times. The chain combines TRBV5-1 with TRBJ2-2; 8 positions agree with TRBD2. The CDR3 loop spans 15 amino acids. The germline gives CDR1 SGHRS, CDR2 YFSETQ. V was pared by 7 bases and J by 4 bases, with 9 bases of the junction left unmatched. The CDR3 region is CASGEIAGITGELFF. The CDR3, as DNA: TGCGCCAGCGGGGAAATAGCGGGGATCACCGGGGAGCTGTTTTTT.

This clonotype was detected once. The chain combines TRBV24-1 with TRBJ2-3; 8 bases are a match to TRBD2. The germline gives CDR1 KGHDR, CDR2 SFDVKD. The CDR3 totals 16 residues. Unmatched junction bases numbered 8, after V lost 5 bases and J lost 2 bases. The CDR3 protein is CATSVQAGGFTDTQYF. The CDR3, as DNA: TGTGCCACCAGTGTTCAGGCGGGGGGCTTCACAGATACGCAGTATTTT.

This chain links TRBV7-8 with TRBJ2-7, with D tentatively TRBD1 or TRBD2 (5 bases each). Germline V gene data show CDR1 as SGHVS and CDR2 as FQNEAQ. This CDR3 has 17 residues. The ends were cut back, 2 bases at V and 0 bases at J, with 17 bases in the middle. In DNA form, the CDR3 reads TGTGCCAGCAGCTTATCCGCGATCGGGGCTAGCTCCTACGAGCAGTACTTC. This sequence encodes CASSLSAIGASSYEQYF.

In DNA, the CDR3 is TGTGCCTGGAGTAAGCAGGGTAATCAGCCCCAGCATTTT. This translates into CAWSKQGNQPQHF. This chain joins TRBV9 and TRBJ1-5, with D possibly TRBD1 on 5 matching bases. In germline, CDR1 is SGDLS, CDR2 YYNGEE. Trimming took 10 bases from V and 4 from J, leaving 15 bases between them. The CDR3 is made up of 13 amino acids.

J is TRBJ1-1 and V is TRBV20-1, with TRBD1 matching 7 bases. This CDR3 has 16 residues. The germline gives CDR1 DFQATT, CDR2 SNEGSKA (reference sequence). The V segment lost 0 bases and the J segment 3 bases; nucleotides outside the gene matches: 10. The DNA of the CDR3 is TGCAGTGCTAGAGAGACAGGGTGGCGGGGGGACACTGAAGCTTTCTTT. Translated: CSARETGWRGDTEAFF.

This clonotype was seen only once. The J gene is TRBJ1-1, the V gene TRBV15, with D possibly TRBD1 on 6 matching bases. Trimming stripped 1 base from V and 3 bases from J, with 21 bases between. This CDR3 is built from 18 residues. Germline assignment: CDR1 LNHNV and CDR2 YYDKDF (reference sequence). As DNA, the CDR3 is TGTGCCACCAGCAGAGTGGCAGGGGCGGGGGGGGATGACACTGAAGCTTTCTTT. Its translation: CATSRVAGAGGDDTEAFF.

The J gene is TRBJ2-7, the V gene TRBV29-1, with TRBD1 identical over 8 bases. The CDR3 totals 13 residues. Germline-derived CDR1 and CDR2 are SQVTM and ANQGSEA. J was trimmed by 2 bases and V by 8 bases; bases with no gene match: 8. The CDR3 protein is CSSPTTGAYEQYF. In DNA, the CDR3 is TGCAGCAGCCCAACGACAGGGGCCTACGAGCAGTACTTC.

In its sample, this clonotype was seen many times. This sequence joins TRBV7-6 and TRBJ2-7; D gene ambiguous. Trimming shortened V by 0 bases and J by 3 bases, and 6 bases separated the two germline ends. Looked up from germline, CDR1 is SGHVS and CDR2 is FNYEAQ. This CDR3 is 13 amino acids long. CDR3 coding DNA: TGTGCCAGCAGCTTAGCAGAACGCTACGAGCAGTACTTC. It codes for CASSLAERYEQYF.

This clonotype was counted many times. This chain joins TRBV19 and TRBJ1-5, with TRBD1 matching over 9 bases. This CDR3 contains 16 residues. The ends lost 2 bases at V and 6 bases at J; junction bases unmatched: 8. The germline gives CDR1 LNHDA, CDR2 SQIVND (reference sequence). The CDR3 DNA follows: TGTGCCAGTAGTATAACGACAGGGGGGCGGGCTCAGCCCCAGCATTTT. It translates to CASSITTGGRAQPQHF.

This clonotype has more than one count but fewer than ten. The V call is TRBV12-3 or TRBV12-4, the J call TRBJ2-5; D is unclear. Trimming shortened V by 6 bases and J by 7 bases, and 18 bases separated the two germline ends. The CDR3 is 14 amino acids. CDR3 sequence reads: CASSGRAPSLTQYF. The CDR3 nucleotides read TGTGCCAGCAGCGGCCGCGCCCCTTCTCTGACCCAGTACTTC.

The gene calls are TRBV2 and TRBJ1-3, with unresolved D. Germline CDR1 SNHLY, CDR2 FYNNEI. The CDR3 loop spans 15 amino acids. Trimming shortened V by 4 bases and J by 6 bases, and 16 bases separated the two germline ends. DNA for the CDR3: TGTGCCAGCAGTGTGGGTCCCCAGGAAGAAAACACCATATATTTT. Its protein is CASSVGPQEENTIYF.

CDR3 loop: CASSLEATGRNTGELFF. In nucleotides, the CDR3 is TGTGCCAGCAGCTTAGAAGCTACCGGTAGAAACACCGGGGAGCTGTTTTTT. The chain has TRBV7-8 and TRBJ2-2; D gene ambiguous. The germline V gene has CDR1 SGHVS and CDR2 FQNEAQ. CDR3 length: 17 amino acids. V was clipped by 1 base and J by 2 bases, with 14 bases between them.

The genes are TRBV2 and TRBJ2-7, with TRBD2 matching over 9 bases. Germline CDR1 SNHLY, CDR2 FYNNEI. V was clipped by 8 bases and J by 8 bases; unmatched bases: 7. The length of the CDR3 is 12 residues. The CDR3 reads CASRVAGVQQYF. The DNA of the CDR3 is TGTGCCAGCCGGGTAGCGGGAGTCCAGCAGTACTTC.

V and J are TRBV7-3 and TRBJ2-7, with D unclear. The CDR3 is 13 amino acids. V dropped 5 bases and J dropped 9 bases, with 17 bases sitting between them. The germline V gene has CDR1 SGHTA and CDR2 FQGTGA. The CDR3 sequence is CASSQETLAAQYF. The CDR3 nucleotides are TGTGCCAGCAGCCAAGAAACCCTGGCGGCGCAGTACTTC.

This clonotype has more than one count but fewer than ten. This sequence joins TRBV10-3 and TRBJ1-6; weak D call: TRBD1 (5 bases). This CDR3 has 15 amino acids. Looked up from germline, CDR1 is ENHRY and CDR2 is SYGVKD. Between the trimmed V and J ends, which lost 8 bases and 6 bases, there was a span of 17 bases. The CDR3 loop is CAIWRGPEANSPLHF. CDR3 coding DNA: TGTGCCATCTGGAGGGGACCCGAGGCTAATTCACCCCTCCACTTT.

This clonotype was observed many times. The chain couples TRBV9 to TRBJ2-5; tentative D call: TRBD2 (5 bases). The germline V gene encodes CDR1 SGDLS and CDR2 YYNGEE. Trimming took off 4 bases at V and 0 bases at J, with 13 bases between the two ends. The length of the CDR3 is 15 residues. CDR3 sequence reads: CASSRSGRDQETQYF. The CDR3 nucleotides read TGTGCCAGCAGCAGGAGCGGTAGGGACCAAGAGACCCAGTACTTC.

Ten or more counts support this clonotype. V and J are TRBV20-1 and TRBJ2-7; the D gene is possibly TRBD1 (5 bases). Germline values: CDR1 DFQATT, CDR2 SNEGSKA (reference sequence). V lost 2 bases, J lost 0 bases, and 17 bases lay in between. The CDR3 loop spans 16 amino acids. The CDR3 bases are TGCAGTGCTAGATGGCTCGGCCAGGGTAGCTCCTACGAGCAGTACTTC. It encodes CSARWLGQGSSYEQYF.

The rearrangement uses TRBV5-1 and TRBJ1-1; 7 nucleotides line up with TRBD1. The ends lost 4 bases at V and 1 base at J; junction bases unmatched: 4. The CDR3 totals 14 residues. The germline CDR1 and CDR2 sequences are SGHRS and YFSETQ. CDR3 loop: CASSGQVENTEAFF. For the CDR3, the DNA is TGCGCCAGCAGCGGACAGGTTGAGAACACTGAAGCTTTCTTT.

The rearrangement uses TRBV28 and TRBJ2-7, with TRBD1 as a possible D gene (6 bases). This CDR3 is built from 15 residues. V dropped 3 bases and J dropped 3 bases, with 15 bases sitting between them. CDR1 and CDR2 from the germline V gene are MDHEN and SYDVKM. The CDR3 bases are TGTGCCAGCAGTTTGGCCCCTCAGGACAGCTACGAGCAGTACTTC. Translating it yields CASSLAPQDSYEQYF.

The V and J genes are TRBV7-2 and TRBJ1-1, with D possibly being TRBD1 (5 bases). There are 15 residues in the CDR3. CDR1 SGHTA and CDR2 FQGNSA come from the germline V gene. Trimming took off 4 bases at V and 1 base at J, with 13 bases between the two ends. The CDR3 loop reads CASSWNPGRNTEAFF. CDR3 nucleotides: TGTGCCAGCAGCTGGAATCCGGGACGGAACACTGAAGCTTTCTTT.